The 16 T cell receptor beta chains below come from one sample, sequenced in a study of cytomegalovirus exposure and HLA in healthy donors (dated by TCRdb to the late 2010s). Libraries were constructed by the immunoSEQ multiplex PCR assay. The multiplex PCR relied on a mix of 60 forward primers for TCR Vbeta segments and 13 reverse primers for TCR Jbeta segments. TCRdb took this table from immuneACCESS and kept in-frame rearrangements with V and J called. Such tables lack part of the clones; where checked against another copy, unresolved V genes explain under half of the gap, and the rest is unexplained. The table for this sample lists fewer than 250,000 clones; 82% of them were counted only once. Of the sample, 6% falls within the top ten clones. Sequencing was carried out using PBMCs. Receptor source: a man in his forties or fifties in good health and CMV-seropositive.

This clone was counted a single time. The chain uses TRBV7-9 and TRBJ1-1; tentatively, D is TRBD1 (6 bases). Between the trimmed V and J ends, which lost 5 bases and 1 base, there was a span of 14 bases. The CDR3 contains 15 residues. Looked up from germline, CDR1 is SEHNR and CDR2 is FQNEAQ (reference sequence). Here the CDR3 DNA reads TGTGCCAGCAGCCCAGGGGTCGCAGGGAACACTGAAGCTTTCTTT. This translates into CASSPGVAGNTEAFF.

In the case of this clone: At one end, the junction sequence differs from germline, possibly due to a read error. The chain uses TRBV7-7 and TRBJ2-1, with 9 bases matching TRBD2. The germline gives CDR1 SSHAT, CDR2 FNYEAQ (reference sequence). This CDR3 contains 17 residues. The CDR3 sequence: CASSLELREGPGSEQFF. CDR3 bases: TGTGCTAGCAGCTTAGAATTGCGGGAGGGGCCAGGCAGTGAGCAGTTCTTC.

The chain carries TRBV4-1 and TRBJ1-1; D not resolved. CDR1 and CDR2 (germline): MGHRA, YSYEKL. The V end lost 1 base, the J end lost 8 bases, and 14 bases lay between the germline ends. This CDR3 contains 14 residues. CDR3 in DNA: TGCGCCAGCAGCCAAGGGGCAGTTGAAGGCGAAGCTTTCTTT. Its protein product is CASSQGAVEGEAFF.

This sequence joins TRBV12-5 and TRBJ1-5; TRBD1 is a possible D gene (5 bases). Trimming left V 4 bases short and J 6 bases short, with 10 bases between. The CDR3 has 13 residues. The germline gives CDR1 LGHNT, CDR2 FRNRAP. The CDR3 bases are TGTGCTAGTGGTTCGTCAGGGTTTCAGCCCCAGCATTTT. Encoded protein: CASGSSGFQPQHF. The entire variable domain, with the rest obtained from reference TRBV12-5 and TRBJ1-5, is as follows: DARVTQTPRHKVTEMGQEVTMRCQPILGHNTVFWYRQTMMQGLELLAYFRNRAPLDDSGMPKDRFSAEMPDATLATLKIQPSEPRDSAVYFCASGSSGFQPQHFGDGTRLSIL.

The chain has TRBV6-1 and TRBJ2-7, with D perhaps TRBD2 (5 bases). The V and J ends lost 5 bases and 6 bases respectively, with 11 bases between them. Looked up from germline, CDR1 is MNHNS and CDR2 is SASEGT. The CDR3 spans 12 residues. CDR3 in amino acids: CASSTRGSEQYV. CDR3 nucleotide sequence: TGTGCCAGCAGTACCCGGGGTAGCGAGCAGTACGTC.

The chain uses TRBV27 and TRBJ1-5; possibly TRBD1 for D (6 bases). CDR3 length: 14 residues. V was pared by 4 bases and J by 3 bases, with 10 bases between. CDR1 is MNHEY and CDR2 is SMNVEV in the germline V gene (reference sequence). The CDR3, as DNA: TGTGCCAGCAGTTCGACAGGCTTCAATCAGCCCCAGCATTTT. Translation gives CASSSTGFNQPQHF.

V gene TRBV11-2 combines with J gene TRBJ2-3, with a possible D match to TRBD2 (5 bases). Trimming took 6 bases from V and 5 from J, leaving 15 bases between them. Germline V lookup: CDR1 SGHAT, CDR2 FQNNGV. The CDR3 contains 14 residues. Written as DNA, the CDR3 is TGTGCCAGCAGTAACAGTGGAGGCGGAGATACGCAGTATTTT. It yields the protein CASSNSGGGDTQYF.

This clone was detected only a few times. This CDR3 is CASSYSGLAGKETQYF. In DNA, the CDR3 is TGTGCCAGCAGTTACTCAGGACTAGCGGGAAAGGAGACCCAGTACTTC. The chain links TRBV6-5 to TRBJ2-5, with TRBD2 identical over 12 bases. Looked up from germline, CDR1 is MNHEY and CDR2 is SVGAGI. J gave up 5 bases and V 0 bases, and 4 bases lay outside the gene matches. This CDR3 has 16 amino acids.

V gene TRBV6-5 combines with J gene TRBJ1-2; 10 nucleotides align to TRBD1. Germline V lookup: CDR1 MNHEY, CDR2 SVGAGI. The CDR3 extends over 14 amino acids. The J segment lost 8 bases and the V segment lost 5 bases, leaving 8 bases of the junction unmatched. CDR3 region: CASSATGGKEGYTF. Here the CDR3 DNA reads TGTGCCAGCAGTGCGACAGGGGGCAAAGAAGGCTACACCTTC.

The chain recombines TRBV19 with TRBJ2-7, with D perhaps matching TRBD2 (7 bases). The CDR3 spans 16 residues. CDR1 is LNHDA, CDR2 SQIVND, per germline (reference sequence). Trimming left V 3 bases short and J 5 bases short, with 20 bases between. The CDR3 DNA follows: TGTGCCAGTAGTATGGGGAGGGGGAGATCTTCCCACGAGCAGTACTTC. It is translated as CASSMGRGRSSHEQYF. Full variable domain (remainder filled in from reference TRBV19 and TRBJ2-7): DGGITQSPKYLFRKEGQNVTLSCEQNLNHDAMYWYRQDPGQGLRLIYYSQIVNDFQKGDIAEGYSVSREKKESFPLTVTSAQKNPTAFYLCASSMGRGRSSHEQYFGPGTRLTVT.

The rearrangement joins TRBV2 to TRBJ1-2, with 10 bases fitting TRBD1. The CDR3 length is 16 residues. Looked up from germline, CDR1 is SNHLY and CDR2 is FYNNEI. After removal of 2 bases from V and 3 bases from J, the junction contained 6 bases not matched to a gene. The chain's CDR3 is CASSETRDRGDYGYTF. CDR3 nucleotide sequence: TGTGCCAGCAGTGAAACCCGGGACAGGGGAGACTATGGCTACACCTTC.

This chain connects TRBV6-5 to TRBJ1-2; no firm D call. Germline CDR1 and CDR2: MNHEY and SVGAGI. The CDR3 loop spans 14 amino acids. V lost 6 bases, J lost 2 bases, and 13 bases lay in between. In nucleotides, the CDR3 is TGTGCCAGCAGCGCAGGATACGCGAACTATGGCTACACCTTC. Encoded protein: CASSAGYANYGYTF.

The chain links TRBV5-1 to TRBJ2-1, with 9 bases aligning to TRBD2. This CDR3 is 16 amino acids long. Trimming cost V 4 bases and J 6 bases; bases outside gene matches: 11. Germline CDR1 reads SGHRS; CDR2 reads YFSETQ. The CDR3: CASSRLLAGGRNEQFF. The CDR3, as DNA: TGCGCCAGCAGCCGCCTTTTGGCGGGAGGGCGCAATGAGCAGTTCTTC.

V is TRBV25-1 and J is TRBJ1-1; D may be TRBD1 (6 bases). Germline CDR1 reads MGHDK; CDR2 reads SYGVNS. The CDR3 extends over 13 amino acids. V was trimmed by 6 bases and J by 4 bases, leaving 12 bases between them. Here the CDR3 DNA reads TGTGCCAGCAGAACAGGGCTGGGCACTGAAGCTTTCTTT. Translating it yields CASRTGLGTEAFF.

The J gene is TRBJ2-1, the V gene TRBV7-9, with D possibly being TRBD2 (6 bases). CDR1 SEHNR and CDR2 FQNEAQ come from the germline V gene (reference sequence). V shed 5 bases and J shed 0 bases, with 14 bases lying between them. CDR3 length: 16 amino acids. The CDR3 sequence is CASSTLDGGSYNEQFF. The CDR3 DNA is TGTGCCAGCAGCACCCTAGACGGGGGCTCCTACAATGAGCAGTTCTTC.

In this sample, this clone turned up once. This chain connects TRBV11-2 to TRBJ2-1; D is possibly TRBD2 (5 bases). The CDR3 runs to 15 residues. V lost 5 bases and J lost 7, with 18 bases in between. Germline V gives CDR1 SGHAT, CDR2 FQNNGV. CDR3 sequence (DNA): TGTGCCAGCAGCCAAGCGGAACCTCCCAGGAATGAGCAGTTCTTC. This encodes CASSQAEPPRNEQFF.